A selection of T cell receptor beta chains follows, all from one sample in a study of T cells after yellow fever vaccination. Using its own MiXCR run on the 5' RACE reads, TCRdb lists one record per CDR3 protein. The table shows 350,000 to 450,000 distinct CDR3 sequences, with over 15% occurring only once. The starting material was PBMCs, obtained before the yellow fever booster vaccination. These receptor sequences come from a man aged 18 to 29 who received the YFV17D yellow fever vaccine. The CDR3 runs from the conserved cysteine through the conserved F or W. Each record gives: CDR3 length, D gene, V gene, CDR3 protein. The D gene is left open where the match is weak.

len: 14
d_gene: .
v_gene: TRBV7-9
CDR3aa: CASSSWTADTEAFF

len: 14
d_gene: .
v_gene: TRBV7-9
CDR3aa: CASSPDQGLYGYTF

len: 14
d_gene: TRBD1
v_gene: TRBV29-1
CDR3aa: CSVTGQGASDTQYF

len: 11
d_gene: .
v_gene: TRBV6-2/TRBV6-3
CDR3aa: CASLGGTEAFF

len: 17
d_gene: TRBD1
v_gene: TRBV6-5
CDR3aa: CASSPGTGIVRTDTQYF

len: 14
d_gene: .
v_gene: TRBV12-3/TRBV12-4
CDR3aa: CASHQDFQNTEAFF

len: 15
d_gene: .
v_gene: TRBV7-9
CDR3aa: CASSLVAGNNSPLHF

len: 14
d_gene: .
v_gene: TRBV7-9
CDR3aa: CASSTAGSNEKLFF

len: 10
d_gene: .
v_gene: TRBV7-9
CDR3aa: CASSWNSPTF

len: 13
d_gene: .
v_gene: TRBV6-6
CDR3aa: CASSSADKETQYF

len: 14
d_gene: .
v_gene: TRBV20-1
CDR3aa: CSARDNRARDTQYF

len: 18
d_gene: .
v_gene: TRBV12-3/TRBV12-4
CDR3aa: CASSLAYTAGARSETQYF

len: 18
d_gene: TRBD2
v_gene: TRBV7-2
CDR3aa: CASSLVHVESGGYYEQYF